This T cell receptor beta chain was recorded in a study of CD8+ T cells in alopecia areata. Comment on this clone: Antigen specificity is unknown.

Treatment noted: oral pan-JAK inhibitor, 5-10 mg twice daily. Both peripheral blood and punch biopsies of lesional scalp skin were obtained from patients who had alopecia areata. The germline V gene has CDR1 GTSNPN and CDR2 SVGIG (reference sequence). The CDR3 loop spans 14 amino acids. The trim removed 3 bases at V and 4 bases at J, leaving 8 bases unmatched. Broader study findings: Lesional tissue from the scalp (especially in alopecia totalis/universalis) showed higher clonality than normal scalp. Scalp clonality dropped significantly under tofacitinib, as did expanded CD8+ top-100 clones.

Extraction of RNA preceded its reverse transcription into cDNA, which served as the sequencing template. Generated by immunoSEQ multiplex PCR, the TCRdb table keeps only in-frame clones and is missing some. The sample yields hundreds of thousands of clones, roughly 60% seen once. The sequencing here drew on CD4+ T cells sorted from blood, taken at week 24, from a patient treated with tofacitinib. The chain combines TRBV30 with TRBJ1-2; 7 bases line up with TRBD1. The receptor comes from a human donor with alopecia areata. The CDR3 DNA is TGTGCCTGGAGCACAAACAGGGGCGCCTATGGCTACACCTTC. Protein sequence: CAWSTNRGAYGYTF.